The 30 T cell receptor beta chains given below trace back to one sample, sequenced in a study of cytomegalovirus exposure and HLA in healthy donors. PCR used 60 Vbeta primers and 13 Jbeta primers. Assay used: immunoSEQ multiplex PCR; TCRdb lists only in-frame clones, some missing. In the table there are under 100,000 clones, more than 70% of which are singletons. The sequencing sample was made of PBMCs. These TCRs come from a man aged 40-49 years in good health and CMV-seronegative.

The V call is TRBV7-6, the J call TRBJ2-3; 7 nucleotides match TRBD2. This CDR3 region has 14 residues. The germline CDR1 and CDR2 sequences are SGHVS and FNYEAQ. J lost 2 bases, V lost 3 bases, and 2 bases had no gene match. In nucleotides, the CDR3 is TGTGCCAGCAGCTTGCTAGCGGTCACAGATACGCAGTATTTT. It yields the protein CASSLLAVTDTQYF.

The chain employs TRBV4-2 and TRBJ2-7; 8 bases line up with TRBD1. Trimming cost V 0 bases and J 2 bases; bases outside gene matches: 6. CDR1 is LGHNA, CDR2 YNFKEQ, per germline. The CDR3 extends over 16 amino acids. The CDR3 region is CASSQDFRGRPYEQYF. The CDR3 DNA sequence: TGTGCCAGCAGCCAAGATTTCAGGGGGCGACCCTACGAGCAGTACTTC.

J is TRBJ1-1 and V is TRBV7-3; D is perhaps TRBD1 (5 bases). Germline CDR1 is SGHTA and CDR2 is FQGTGA. The V gene lost 4 bases and the J gene lost 5 bases, with 17 bases spanning the gap. The CDR3 extends over 15 amino acids. CDR3 nucleotides: TGTGCCAGCAGCTACCTACCCGGGGGAGGTACTGAAGCTTTCTTT. It codes for CASSYLPGGGTEAFF.

The chain recombines TRBV4-1 with TRBJ1-2; D possibly corresponds to TRBD1 (5 bases). V shed 0 bases and J shed 2 bases, with 16 bases lying between them. The CDR3 consists of 17 residues. In germline, CDR1 is MGHRA, CDR2 YSYEKL. The CDR3 region is CASSQDRGGGGNYGYTF. CDR3 coding DNA: TGCGCCAGCAGCCAAGATAGGGGTGGGGGGGGGAACTATGGCTACACCTTC.

V and J are TRBV19 and TRBJ1-1, with no clear D. The CDR3 length is 16 residues. Between the trimmed V and J ends, which lost 4 bases and 4 bases, there was a span of 19 bases. Germline V gene data show CDR1 as LNHDA and CDR2 as SQIVND (reference sequence). This CDR3 is CASSKIITSRGTEAFF. The CDR3 nucleotides are TGTGCCAGTAGTAAAATTATCACCTCCCGGGGCACTGAAGCTTTCTTT.

The chain carries TRBV19 and TRBJ1-5; 7 nucleotides match TRBD1. The CDR3 consists of 13 residues. Germline loops: CDR1 LNHDA, CDR2 SQIVND (reference sequence). With V trimmed by 10 bases and J by 3 bases, 6 bases remained unmatched. CDR3 DNA sequence: TGTGCCACAAAGGACAGGATCAATCAGCCCCAGCATTTT. It encodes CATKDRINQPQHF.

The V gene is TRBV5-6, the J gene TRBJ2-7, with D tentatively TRBD2 (5 bases). Germline V gene data show CDR1 as SGHDT and CDR2 as YYEEEE. The CDR3 spans 14 residues. Trimming stripped 0 bases from V and 4 bases from J, with 11 bases between. The CDR3 DNA reads TGTGCCAGCAGCTTGGAATCTCTAGCTTACGAGCAGTACTTC. Encoded protein: CASSLESLAYEQYF.

The chain has TRBV7-2 and TRBJ2-1; D might be TRBD2 (8 bases). Germline assignment: CDR1 SGHTA and CDR2 FQGNSA. This CDR3 contains 15 residues. V shed 7 bases and J shed 6 bases, with 19 bases lying between them. For the CDR3, the DNA is TGTGCCAGCACCAAGGGGGCGGGGGGTTCCAATGAGCAGTTCTTC. Translated, it gives CASTKGAGGSNEQFF.

The gene calls are TRBV30 and TRBJ1-6, with 7 bases aligning to TRBD1. The CDR3 has 15 amino acids. The junction had 6 bases not matched to a gene; V was cut back by 0 bases and J by 7 bases. Germline CDR1 reads GTSNPN; CDR2 reads SVGIG (reference sequence). The chain's CDR3 is CAWSVRGPRNSPLHF. The CDR3, as DNA: TGTGCCTGGAGTGTAAGGGGGCCTAGGAATTCACCCCTCCACTTT.

The chain uses TRBV14 and TRBJ1-2; D is perhaps TRBD1 (5 bases). Per the germline V gene, CDR1 is SGHDN and CDR2 is FVKESK. The CDR3 runs 14 residues. V shed 4 bases and J shed 2 bases, with 11 bases lying between them. As DNA, the CDR3 is TGTGCCAGCAGCCCCGTGGGGCCCAACTATGGCTACACCTTC. It specifies CASSPVGPNYGYTF.

The V gene is TRBV11-2, the J gene TRBJ1-3; 7 bases are shared with TRBD1. The CDR3 is made up of 14 amino acids. The germline gives CDR1 SGHAT, CDR2 FQNNGV. Trimming at V came to 5 bases and at J to 2 bases, leaving 3 bases not matched to a gene. This CDR3 is CASSLGTAGNTIYF. The CDR3 DNA follows: TGTGCCAGCAGCCTCGGGACAGCTGGAAACACCATATATTTT.

The chain carries TRBV5-1 and TRBJ2-7, with TRBD2 identical over 10 bases. The CDR3 totals 18 residues. The germline gives CDR1 SGHRS, CDR2 YFSETQ. The V and J ends lost 4 bases and 4 bases, in that order; junction bases with no gene match: 17. The CDR3 loop is CASSLPKNLAGEIYEQYF. Written as DNA, the CDR3 is TGCGCCAGCAGCCTCCCCAAGAACCTAGCGGGGGAAATTTACGAGCAGTACTTC. Full variable domain (outside the CDR3, taken from reference TRBV5-1 and TRBJ2-7): KAGVTQTPRYLIKTRGQQVTLSCSPISGHRSVSWYQQTPGQGLQFLFEYFSETQRNKGNFPGRFSGRQFSNSRSEMNVSTLELGDSALYLCASSLPKNLAGEIYEQYFGPGTRLTVT.

The chain joins TRBV2 to TRBJ2-4, with D possibly being TRBD1 (6 bases). Looked up from germline, CDR1 is SNHLY and CDR2 is FYNNEI. This CDR3 has 13 amino acids. V gave up 4 bases and J gave up 8 bases, with 12 bases separating them. This chain's CDR3 is CASSGMDRDIQYF. CDR3 coding DNA: TGTGCCAGCAGTGGTATGGACAGAGACATTCAGTACTTC.

This chain connects TRBV29-1 to TRBJ2-1; TRBD1 matches at 10 bases. The junction had 7 bases not matched to a gene; V was cut back by 7 bases and J by 7 bases. Germline-derived CDR1 and CDR2 are SQVTM and ANQGSEA. This CDR3 spans 13 amino acids. In nucleotides, the CDR3 is TGCAGCGACCGACAGGGGGCGGAGAATGAGCAGTTCTTC. As protein: CSDRQGAENEQFF.

With respect to this clone: At one end, the junction sequence differs from germline, possibly due to a read error. The gene calls are TRBV7-2 and TRBJ2-3, with 11 bases aligning to TRBD2. In germline, CDR1 is SGHTA, CDR2 FQGNSA. The CDR3 spans 14 residues. The CDR3 DNA reads TGTGCCAGCAGCCTAGCGGGGGGTGGGGATACGCAGTATTTT. Translated, it gives CASSLAGGGDTQYF.

The V call is TRBV19, the J call TRBJ1-1; a weak D match, TRBD1 (5 bases). The CDR3 extends over 16 amino acids. V gave up 3 bases and J gave up 0 bases, with 14 bases separating them. In germline, CDR1 is LNHDA, CDR2 SQIVND (reference sequence). This chain's CDR3 is CASSITGAGMNTEAFF. The CDR3 DNA sequence: TGTGCCAGTAGTATCACTGGGGCAGGGATGAACACTGAAGCTTTCTTT.

This chain uses TRBV28 with TRBJ2-2; the D gene is possibly TRBD2 (5 bases). CDR1 is MDHEN and CDR2 is SYDVKM in the germline V gene. V shed 6 bases and J shed 1 base, with 12 bases lying between them. This CDR3 contains 15 residues. The CDR3 bases are TGTGCCAGCAGCCCGCCGGCGGGGAACACCGGGGAGCTGTTTTTT. Its protein is CASSPPAGNTGELFF.

This rearrangement joins TRBV5-1 to TRBJ1-1; 7 bases agree with TRBD1. Germline loops: CDR1 SGHRS, CDR2 YFSETQ. This CDR3 comprises 14 residues. With V trimmed by 0 bases and J by 3 bases, 2 bases remained unmatched. CDR3: CASSLEGGYTEAFF. CDR3 sequence (DNA): TGCGCCAGCAGCTTGGAAGGGGGCTACACTGAAGCTTTCTTT.

Here the CDR3 DNA reads TGCGCCAGCAGCACAGGGGTGGATGAAAAACTGTTTTTT. It specifies CASSTGVDEKLFF. The chain couples TRBV5-1 to TRBJ1-4; 7 nucleotides agree with TRBD1. Germline CDR1 reads SGHRS; CDR2 reads YFSETQ. The CDR3 totals 13 residues. V shed 4 bases, J shed 6 bases, and the junction held 3 bases outside the gene matches.

This clone occurred once. This chain links TRBV9 with TRBJ1-4; TRBD1 might be the D (6 bases). V was clipped by 5 bases and J by 5 bases, with 13 bases between them. The CDR3 has 14 amino acids. In germline, CDR1 is SGDLS, CDR2 YYNGEE. This chain's CDR3 is CASRRDGTNEKLFF. CDR3 bases: TGTGCCAGCAGAAGGGACGGGACAAATGAAAAACTGTTTTTT.

This chain connects TRBV27 to TRBJ2-7; D ambiguous. Per germline, CDR1 MNHEY and CDR2 SMNVEV (reference sequence). The CDR3 contains 11 residues. V gave up 6 bases and J gave up 7 bases, with 10 bases separating them. The CDR3 bases are TGTGCCAGCAGCCGAGCCGGGGAGCAGTACTTC. Translated, it gives CASSRAGEQYF.

The V and J genes are TRBV5-4 and TRBJ2-7; 9 bases map to TRBD1. Germline CDR1 is SGHNT and CDR2 is YYREEE (reference sequence). The V gene end was trimmed by 3 bases and the J gene end by 4 bases; junction bases not matched to a gene: 2. CDR3 size: 13 residues. CDR3 sequence: CASSSDRGYEQYF. CDR3 DNA: TGTGCCAGCAGCTCGGACAGGGGTTACGAGCAGTACTTC. Full variable domain (outside the CDR3, taken from reference TRBV5-4 and TRBJ2-7): ETGVTQSPTHLIKTRGQQVTLRCSSQSGHNTVSWYQQALGQGPQFIFQYYREEENGRGNFPPRFSGLQFPNYSSELNVNALELDDSALYLCASSSDRGYEQYFGPGTRLTVT.

The chain joins TRBV9 to TRBJ2-5; D gene unclear. The ends were cut back, 0 bases at V and 3 bases at J, with 12 bases in the middle. The CDR3 runs to 15 residues. The germline V gene has CDR1 SGDLS and CDR2 YYNGEE. The CDR3 spells CASSVDDTPEETQYF. The DNA for the CDR3 is TGTGCCAGCAGCGTAGATGACACTCCAGAAGAGACCCAGTACTTC.

The rearrangement links TRBV7-7 to TRBJ2-5, with TRBD2 matching over 7 bases. Germline CDR1 SSHAT, CDR2 FNYEAQ (reference sequence). This CDR3 is built from 13 residues. Unmatched junction bases numbered 3, after V lost 3 bases and J lost 5 bases. The CDR3 bases are TGTGCCAGCAGCTTGGGAGGGTGGGAGACCCAGTACTTC. Translation: CASSLGGWETQYF.

This chain connects TRBV7-3 to TRBJ2-5; 12 bases fit TRBD2. Germline V gene lookup returns CDR1 SGHTA and CDR2 FQGTGA. CDR3 length: 15 amino acids. The V segment lost 4 bases and the J segment 6 bases; nucleotides outside the gene matches: 6. The CDR3 DNA reads as TGTGCCAGCAGCTCTAGCGGGGGGGCCTCTAAGACCCAGTACTTC. It codes for CASSSSGGASKTQYF.

The chain employs TRBV27 and TRBJ2-1, with D possibly being TRBD2 (5 bases). Germline V CDR1 and CDR2: MNHEY, SMNVEV (reference sequence). Trimming took off 3 bases at V and 2 bases at J, with 8 bases between the two ends. The CDR3 extends over 14 amino acids. The CDR3 here is CASSFQRTYNEQFF. The CDR3, as DNA: TGTGCCAGCAGTTTCCAGCGGACCTACAATGAGCAGTTCTTC.

The V and J genes are TRBV6-1 and TRBJ1-5, with D unresolved. Trimming shortened V by 4 bases and J by 3 bases, and 13 bases separated the two germline ends. Germline-derived CDR1 and CDR2 are MNHNS and SASEGT. The CDR3 consists of 15 residues. The CDR3 coding sequence is TGTGCCAGCAGTGCTGGTTGGGAGATCAATCAGCCCCAGCATTTT. As protein: CASSAGWEINQPQHF.

In DNA form, the CDR3 reads TGTGCCAGCAGCTTACGGGGATGGGGCACTGAAGCTTTCTTT. It yields the protein CASSLRGWGTEAFF. The V call is TRBV7-3, the J call TRBJ1-1; D gene ambiguous. The CDR3 loop spans 14 amino acids. Trimming pared 2 bases from V and 4 bases from J, leaving 11 bases between. Germline V gives CDR1 SGHTA, CDR2 FQGTGA.

This clone was seen a handful of times. J is TRBJ2-7 and V is TRBV14; TRBD1 agrees at 7 bases. Losses at the gene ends were 2 bases for V and 1 base for J; bases not matched to a gene: 2. The CDR3 is made up of 14 amino acids. The germline V gene encodes CDR1 SGHDN and CDR2 FVKESK. In DNA form, the CDR3 reads TGTGCCAGCAGCCAATTGACAGGGTCCTACGAGCAGTACTTC. Translating it yields CASSQLTGSYEQYF.

This rearrangement joins TRBV6-5 to TRBJ2-7, with 10 bases that match TRBD1. The CDR3 length is 15 residues. Germline loops: CDR1 MNHEY, CDR2 SVGAGI. J lost 2 bases, V lost 6 bases, and 7 bases had no gene match. The CDR3: CASRNRDRGAYEQYF. DNA for the CDR3: TGTGCCAGCAGGAACCGGGACAGGGGAGCCTACGAGCAGTACTTC.